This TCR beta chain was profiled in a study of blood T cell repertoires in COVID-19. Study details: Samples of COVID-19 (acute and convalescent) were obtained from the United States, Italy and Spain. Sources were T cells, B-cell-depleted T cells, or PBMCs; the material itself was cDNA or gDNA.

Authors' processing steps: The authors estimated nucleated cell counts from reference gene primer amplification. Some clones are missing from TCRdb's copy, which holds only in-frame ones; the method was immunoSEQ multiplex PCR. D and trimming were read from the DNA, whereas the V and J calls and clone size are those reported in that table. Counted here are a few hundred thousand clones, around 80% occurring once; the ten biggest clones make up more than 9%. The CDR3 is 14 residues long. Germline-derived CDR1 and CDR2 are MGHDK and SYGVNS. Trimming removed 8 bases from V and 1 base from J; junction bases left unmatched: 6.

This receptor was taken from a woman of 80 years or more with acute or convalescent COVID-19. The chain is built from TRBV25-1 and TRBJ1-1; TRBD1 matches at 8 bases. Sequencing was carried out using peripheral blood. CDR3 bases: TGTGCCAGCCGTCAAACAGGGGGGAACACTGAAGCTTTCTTT. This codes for CASRQTGGNTEAFF.